These 26 T cell receptor beta chains were all obtained from the same sample, sequenced in a study of T cells after yellow fever vaccination. TCRdb passed the 5' RACE reads through MiXCR, listing each CDR3 protein once. The sample consists of fewer than 100,000 distinct CDR3 sequences, about 8.8% of them appearing once. The sequencing used CD8+ T cells not binding an NS4B(214-222) dextramer, sorted from PBMCs, collected around 15 days after the first yellow fever vaccination. The source is a man aged 18 to 35 who received the YFV17D yellow fever vaccine.

This clonotype came up many times. The chain joins TRBV2 to TRBJ1-4; 11 bases map to TRBD1. Germline V gene data show CDR1 as SNHLY and CDR2 as FYNNEI. Trimming cost V 3 bases and J 10 bases; bases outside gene matches: 4. This CDR3 region has 14 residues. Here the CDR3 DNA reads TGTGCCAGCAGTGATGGGACAGGGGGAGGAAAACTGTTTTTT. The encoded protein is CASSDGTGGGKLFF.

This clonotype has more than one count but fewer than ten. The CDR3: CSARDEFKGDGYTF. Written as DNA, the CDR3 is TGCAGTGCTAGAGATGAGTTTAAAGGAGATGGCTACACCTTC. The V call is TRBV20-1, the J call TRBJ1-2; D is undetermined. This CDR3 is 14 amino acids long. In germline, CDR1 is DFQATT, CDR2 SNEGSKA (reference sequence). The germline V and J ends were trimmed by 0 bases and 6 bases, with 14 bases remaining between them.

The table lists this clonotype with a few counts. The chain links TRBV25-1 to TRBJ1-1; D gene ambiguous. The V end lost 0 bases, the J end lost 7 bases, and 6 bases lay between the germline ends. CDR3 length: 12 residues. Germline V gene data show CDR1 as MGHDK and CDR2 as SYGVNS. CDR3 amino acids: CASSEYGGEAFF. The CDR3 DNA reads TGTGCCAGCAGTGAATATGGCGGTGAAGCTTTCTTT.

This clonotype occurred many times. The chain is built from TRBV29-1 and TRBJ2-1; no clear D. This CDR3 has 13 amino acids. V was pared by 7 bases and J by 6 bases, with 16 bases between. The germline gives CDR1 SQVTM, CDR2 ANQGSEA. Written as DNA, the CDR3 is TGCAGCGCAGACCGGGCCAACTTCAATGAGCAGTTCTTC. This encodes CSADRANFNEQFF.

This clonotype was observed a few times. CDR3 protein: CSARDLNYGYTF. CDR3 DNA sequence: TGCAGTGCTAGAGATCTAAACTATGGCTACACCTTC. The chain links TRBV20-1 to TRBJ1-2; D is unresolved. V was shortened by 0 bases and J by 2 bases, with 4 bases between the two germline ends. The CDR3 length is 12 residues. In germline, CDR1 is DFQATT, CDR2 SNEGSKA (reference sequence).

This clonotype was counted between two and nine times. The chain joins TRBV29-1 to TRBJ2-5; maybe TRBD2 (6 bases). CDR1 is SQVTM and CDR2 is ANQGSEA in the germline V gene. Trimming removed 4 bases at V and 1 base at J, with 10 bases between. CDR3 length equals 13 residues. The CDR3 DNA reads TGCAGCGTTGCCTTTAGCGGCCAAGAGACCCAGTACTTC. It yields the protein CSVAFSGQETQYF.

This clonotype has just a few counts. V usage is TRBV10-3 and J usage is TRBJ2-3; 12 positions match TRBD2. In germline, CDR1 is ENHRY, CDR2 SYGVKD. This CDR3 spans 17 amino acids. V lost 5 bases to trimming and J lost 1 base; unmatched junction nucleotides: 7. This chain's CDR3 is CAISLRLAGERTDTQYF. The CDR3 DNA is TGTGCCATCAGTCTCCGACTAGCGGGGGAACGCACAGATACGCAGTATTTT.

This clonotype was detected many times. The chain couples TRBV6-4 to TRBJ2-3; 8 bases map to TRBD2. The germline V gene encodes CDR1 MRHNA and CDR2 SNTAGT. The CDR3 has 14 residues. After removal of 3 bases from V and 1 base from J, the junction contained 0 bases not matched to a gene. The CDR3 DNA follows: TGTGCCAGCAGTGAGCGGGGGGGCACAGATACGCAGTATTTT. Its translation: CASSERGGTDTQYF.

This clonotype was seen a handful of times. The V gene is TRBV12-3 or TRBV12-4, the J gene TRBJ2-3; 8 nucleotides line up with TRBD1. The ends lost 7 bases at V and 4 bases at J; junction bases unmatched: 10. The length of the CDR3 is 15 residues. CDR3 in DNA: TGTGCCAGCACCACTACAGGGGGAGAGGCAGATACGCAGTATTTT. Protein: CASTTTGGEADTQYF.

This clonotype was counted only a few times. The CDR3 nucleotides are TGCAGTGCTAGAGATCAAGAGACAGGGTATGGCTACACCTTC. It is translated as CSARDQETGYGYTF. This chain links TRBV20-1 with TRBJ1-2; 7 bases are shared with TRBD1. This CDR3 is built from 14 residues. Germline V CDR1 and CDR2: DFQATT, SNEGSKA (reference sequence). With V trimmed by 0 bases and J by 5 bases, 6 bases remained unmatched.

This clonotype came up a few times. The chain carries TRBV12-3 or TRBV12-4 and TRBJ1-1; D perhaps matches TRBD1 (6 bases). There are 14 residues in the CDR3. Trimming took off 6 bases at V and 5 bases at J, with 16 bases between the two ends. Here the CDR3 reads CASSRTDFGTEAFF. The CDR3 DNA follows: TGTGCCAGCAGCAGGACAGACTTCGGGACTGAAGCTTTCTTT.

The gene calls are TRBV7-3 and TRBJ1-2; 9 bases align to TRBD1. This CDR3 region has 16 residues. CDR1 is SGHTA and CDR2 is FQGTGA in the germline V gene. Trimming took 5 bases from V and 7 from J; bases not matched to a gene: 14. CDR3 in amino acids: CASSAPHGQGISGYTF. The CDR3 DNA is TGTGCCAGCAGCGCCCCACATGGACAGGGGATCAGTGGCTACACCTTC.

The sample holds a few counts of this clonotype. CDR3 nucleotides: TGTGCCAGCAGTTACTCGAAGGGGACTGAAGCTTTCTTT. It translates to CASSYSKGTEAFF. This chain links TRBV6-5 with TRBJ1-1; weak D call: TRBD1 (5 bases). The CDR3 consists of 13 residues. V dropped 0 bases and J dropped 5 bases, with 7 bases sitting between them. Germline CDR1 and CDR2: MNHEY and SVGAGI.

This rearrangement joins TRBV27 to TRBJ1-2; no clear D. Germline lookup yields CDR1 MNHEY and CDR2 SMNVEV (reference sequence). The CDR3 contains 12 residues. Trimming removed 4 bases from V and 4 bases from J, with 7 bases in between. The CDR3, as DNA: TGTGCCAGCAGTTCCGGGAGCTATGGCTACACCTTC. It is translated as CASSSGSYGYTF.

The chain joins TRBV28 to TRBJ1-6; D perhaps matches TRBD1 (6 bases). Germline loops: CDR1 MDHEN, CDR2 SYDVKM. CDR3 length equals 14 residues. Trimming cost V 7 bases and J 8 bases, with 15 bases left between them. CDR3 region: CASTPLGGYSPLHF. The CDR3 DNA sequence: TGTGCCAGCACTCCACTGGGGGGCTATTCACCCCTCCACTTT.

This clonotype was detected a few times. This chain links TRBV7-2 with TRBJ1-4; 8 bases are shared with TRBD1. Germline-derived CDR1 and CDR2 are SGHTA and FQGNSA. The CDR3 contains 15 residues. Germline trimming cut 5 bases from V and 6 bases from J; bases unmatched to any gene: 8. CDR3 nucleotides: TGTGCCAGCAGCACACGGGACAGGACGTATGAAAAACTGTTTTTT. This codes for CASSTRDRTYEKLFF. Variable domain in full (rest from reference TRBV7-2 and TRBJ1-4): GAGVSQSPSNKVTEKGKDVELRCDPISGHTALYWYRQSLGQGLEFLIYFQGNSAPDKSGLPSDRFSAERTGGSVSTLTIQRTQQEDSAVYLCASSTRDRTYEKLFFGSGTQLSVL.

This clonotype was counted many times. This chain joins TRBV11-2 and TRBJ1-6; D is undetermined. The ends were cut back, 5 bases at V and 9 bases at J, with 8 bases in the middle. Germline CDR1 reads SGHAT; CDR2 reads FQNNGV. The CDR3 length is 12 residues. CDR3 in amino acids: CASSPWISPLHF. CDR3 coding DNA: TGTGCCAGCAGCCCATGGATTTCACCCCTCCACTTT.

The chain is built from TRBV29-1 and TRBJ1-1, with 9 bases matching TRBD1. V was pared by 5 bases and J by 5 bases, with 6 bases of the junction left unmatched. Germline V CDR1 and CDR2: SQVTM, ANQGSEA. The CDR3 is made up of 13 amino acids. The DNA for the CDR3 is TGCAGCGTTTCGACAGGGGGAGGAACTGAAGCTTTCTTT. Its translation: CSVSTGGGTEAFF.

V and J are TRBV12-3 or TRBV12-4 and TRBJ2-2; TRBD1 is a possible D gene (7 bases). This CDR3 has 18 residues. Deletions cut 5 bases from V and 4 bases from J, with 23 bases between. Here the CDR3 reads CASSPPRPTGRFTGELFF. The CDR3 nucleotides read TGTGCCAGCAGTCCACCACGCCCGACAGGGAGGTTCACCGGGGAGCTGTTTTTT.

The V call is TRBV13, the J call TRBJ1-2, with 8 positions matching TRBD1. This CDR3 contains 11 residues. J gave up 8 bases and V 5 bases, and 1 base lay outside the gene matches. The germline gives CDR1 PRHDT, CDR2 FYEKMQ (reference sequence). As DNA, the CDR3 is TGTGCCAGCAGCCGGGACAGGGGCTACACCTTC. It is translated as CASSRDRGYTF.

This clonotype was counted only a few times. The gene calls are TRBV9 and TRBJ2-1, with D possibly TRBD2 on 5 matching bases. The ends were cut back, 0 bases at V and 8 bases at J, with 6 bases in the middle. This CDR3 comprises 12 residues. Germline V CDR1 and CDR2: SGDLS, YYNGEE. CDR3 residues: CASSVEGDEQFF. In DNA, the CDR3 is TGTGCCAGCAGCGTAGAGGGAGATGAGCAGTTCTTC.

The rearrangement uses TRBV6-5 and TRBJ1-1; D not certain. The ends were cut back, 5 bases at V and 9 bases at J, with 13 bases in the middle. CDR1 and CDR2 (germline): MNHEY, SVGAGI. This CDR3 spans 12 amino acids. CDR3 sequence (DNA): TGTGCCAGCAGTCGAACGAATCGAAAAGCTTTCTTT. It translates to CASSRTNRKAFF.

J is TRBJ2-1 and V is TRBV6-2 or TRBV6-3; 12 nucleotides line up with TRBD2. The germline V gene has CDR1 MNHEY and CDR2 SVGEGT. After removal of 2 bases from V and 9 bases from J, the junction contained 2 bases not matched to a gene. The CDR3 contains 14 residues. The CDR3 reads CASSYTSGGIEQFF. For the CDR3, the DNA is TGTGCCAGCAGTTACACTAGCGGGGGGATTGAGCAGTTCTTC.

The chain uses TRBV5-5 and TRBJ1-1; 7 positions match TRBD1. The CDR3 runs to 13 residues. The germline V gene has CDR1 SGHKS and CDR2 YYEKEE (reference sequence). Unmatched junction bases numbered 4, after V lost 0 bases and J lost 8 bases. CDR3: CASSLAAGQEAFF. In nucleotides, the CDR3 is TGTGCCAGCAGCTTGGCCGCGGGACAGGAAGCTTTCTTT.

This clonotype was detected a few times. Compared with germline, one end of the junction differs, possibly owing to a read error. This sequence joins TRBV7-6 and TRBJ2-7; 8 bases fit TRBD1. Germline CDR1 SGHVS, CDR2 FNYEAQ. The length of the CDR3 is 18 residues. CDR3 protein: CASSLDVTQGADVYKQYF. For the CDR3, the DNA is TGTGCCAGCAGCTTAGATGTTACCCAGGGGGCCGATGTCTACAAGCAGTACTTC.

The chain has TRBV10-3 and TRBJ2-3; either TRBD1 or TRBD2 may supply D (5 bases each). The CDR3 has 12 amino acids. The V and J ends lost 3 bases and 10 bases respectively, with 11 bases between them. The germline gives CDR1 ENHRY, CDR2 SYGVKD. The CDR3 is CAISEGDLAQYF. DNA of the CDR3: TGTGCCATCAGTGAAGGGGACCTTGCGCAGTATTTT.